Shown below are 31 T cell receptor beta chains from a single sample sequenced in a study of response to subunit inactivated influenza vaccine. One entry per CDR3 protein results from TCRdb running MiXCR on the RT-PCR reads. The data contain just under 550,000 distinct CDR3 sequences, around 21% of them singletons. These data were also filed under a second study, of T cells expressing NK-cell markers. That study reports: Libraries used 5'RACE template switching adding universal primer site and UMIs.

The sequenced sample was CD4+ T cells sorted from PBMCs, obtained 11 to 12 days after vaccination. The receptors derive from a man aged 45 to 65 who received an inactivated influenza vaccine.

This chain connects TRBV28 to TRBJ1-5; no definite D call. The CDR3 runs to 12 residues. V lost 6 bases and J 9 bases, leaving 12 bases between the germline ends. Germline CDR1 reads MDHEN; CDR2 reads SYDVKM. The CDR3 protein is CASSSRGSPQHF. For the CDR3, the DNA is TGTGCCAGCAGCTCTCGGGGTTCGCCCCAGCATTTT.

The chain couples TRBV15 to TRBJ1-1, with 7 bases identical to TRBD1. Looked up from germline, CDR1 is LNHNV and CDR2 is YYDKDF (reference sequence). The length of the CDR3 is 15 residues. Trimming cost V 4 bases and J 1 base; bases outside gene matches: 6. The CDR3 sequence: CATSNRGVPNTEAFF. The CDR3 DNA is TGTGCCACCAGCAACAGGGGAGTGCCGAACACTGAAGCTTTCTTT.

The CDR3 reads CASSFSRLAGGVEQYF. The DNA of the CDR3 is TGTGCCAGCAGCTTCTCACGACTAGCGGGAGGAGTCGAGCAGTACTTC. This chain joins TRBV7-2 and TRBJ2-7; TRBD2 matches 13 bases. Losses at the gene ends were 3 bases for V and 6 bases for J; bases not matched to a gene: 8. The germline V gene encodes CDR1 SGHTA and CDR2 FQGNSA. The CDR3 is made up of 16 amino acids.

Only a few counts were recorded for this clonotype. This rearrangement joins TRBV28 to TRBJ1-4; TRBD1 might be the D (6 bases). Germline V gene sequence: CDR1 MDHEN, CDR2 SYDVKM. V lost 4 bases, J lost 10 bases, and 13 bases lay in between. This CDR3 is built from 13 residues. The CDR3 DNA reads as TGTGCCAGCAGTTCTAGACAGGTCGTAAAACTGTTTTTT. It is translated as CASSSRQVVKLFF.

This chain's CDR3 is CSASSTGTSAATGELFF. In nucleotides, the CDR3 is TGCAGTGCTAGCTCCACCGGGACTAGCGCGGCCACCGGGGAGCTGTTTTTT. The chain combines TRBV20-1 with TRBJ2-2; 10 bases agree with TRBD2. The V and J ends lost 3 bases and 4 bases, in that order; junction bases with no gene match: 11. The CDR3 is 17 residues long. Germline V lookup: CDR1 DFQATT, CDR2 SNEGSKA (reference sequence).

The V and J genes are TRBV10-2 and TRBJ2-1; a possible D gene is TRBD1 (6 bases). V was cut by 4 bases and J by 4 bases, with 14 bases left in between. This CDR3 has 15 residues. Germline-derived CDR1 and CDR2 are WSHSY and SAAADI. The CDR3 here is CASSVGDTLYNEQFF. CDR3 bases: TGCGCCAGCAGTGTCGGGGACACGTTATACAATGAGCAGTTCTTC.

The J gene is TRBJ2-5, the V gene TRBV28, with D uncertain. Germline V gives CDR1 MDHEN, CDR2 SYDVKM. This CDR3 contains 14 residues. Trimming pared 5 bases from V and 3 bases from J, leaving 13 bases between. The CDR3 reads CASSGHNKKETQYF. DNA for the CDR3: TGTGCCAGCAGTGGGCACAACAAAAAAGAGACCCAGTACTTC.

The gene calls are TRBV28 and TRBJ2-7; TRBD1 agrees at 9 bases. Unmatched junction bases numbered 9, after V lost 4 bases and J lost 2 bases. Germline CDR1 MDHEN, CDR2 SYDVKM. CDR3 length: 16 amino acids. CDR3 in amino acids: CASSSPGTGNPYEQYF. The CDR3 nucleotides are TGTGCCAGCAGTTCTCCAGGGACAGGGAACCCCTACGAGCAGTACTTC.

This clonotype showed up just a few times. This chain connects TRBV10-3 to TRBJ2-5; 7 bases line up with TRBD1. From germline, CDR1 is ENHRY and CDR2 SYGVKD. CDR3 length: 16 residues. The V gene end was trimmed by 3 bases and the J gene end by 2 bases; junction bases not matched to a gene: 9. This CDR3 reads CAISDYETGKQETQYF. In DNA form, the CDR3 reads TGTGCCATCAGTGACTATGAGACAGGGAAGCAAGAGACCCAGTACTTC.

This clonotype was seen more than once but under ten times. The DNA for the CDR3 is TGTGCCAGCAGTCGACGGCGGGCTGGGAATGAGCAGTTCTTC. Protein: CASSRRRAGNEQFF. This chain links TRBV6-1 with TRBJ2-1, with D perhaps matching TRBD2 (5 bases). The CDR3 sequence is 14 residues long. Germline CDR1 MNHNS, CDR2 SASEGT. The germline V and J ends were trimmed by 5 bases and 7 bases, with 15 bases remaining between them.

V usage is TRBV5-5 and J usage is TRBJ2-2; D remains ambiguous. The CDR3 is 14 amino acids. Germline V CDR1 and CDR2: SGHKS, YYEKEE (reference sequence). Trimming shortened V by 1 base and J by 4 bases, and 8 bases separated the two germline ends. CDR3 DNA: TGTGCCAGCAGCTTGAGCAGGCGCACCGGGGAGCTGTTTTTT. Translating it yields CASSLSRRTGELFF.

This clonotype was recorded a few times. V is TRBV7-9 and J is TRBJ2-1; a weak D match, TRBD2 (6 bases). V was pared by 5 bases and J by 9 bases, with 14 bases between. The CDR3 extends over 13 amino acids. The germline V gene encodes CDR1 SEHNR and CDR2 FQNEAQ (reference sequence). For the CDR3, the DNA is TGTGCCAGCAGCCGGACTACTCTGGGTGAGCAGTTCTTC. Translated, it gives CASSRTTLGEQFF. Full variable domain (rest looked up from reference TRBV7-9 and TRBJ2-1): DTGVSQNPRHKITKRGQNVTFRCDPISEHNRLYWYRQTLGQGPEFLTYFQNEAQLEKSRLLSDRFSAERPKGSFSTLEIQRTEQGDSAMYLCASSRTTLGEQFFGPGTRLTVL.

The chain has TRBV28 and TRBJ1-1, with D hard to call. The V end was cut by 3 bases, the J end by 5 bases, with 4 bases between. The CDR3 spans 11 residues. Germline V gene sequence: CDR1 MDHEN, CDR2 SYDVKM. CDR3 nucleotides: TGTGCCAGCAGTTTGATAACTGAAGCTTTCTTT. Amino acids: CASSLITEAFF.

This clonotype turned up a few times. This chain connects TRBV20-1 to TRBJ1-5, with D uncertain. The germline V gene encodes CDR1 DFQATT and CDR2 SNEGSKA (reference sequence). With 4 bases removed from V and 3 bases from J, the gap between germline ends came to 16 bases. The CDR3 is 15 residues long. The CDR3 here is CSAKKDGQVNQPQHF. Written as DNA, the CDR3 is TGCAGTGCTAAAAAGGACGGGCAGGTCAATCAGCCCCAGCATTTT.

This chain connects TRBV28 to TRBJ2-7; D is undetermined. The CDR3 sequence is 13 residues long. The germline CDR1 and CDR2 sequences are MDHEN and SYDVKM. V lost 11 bases, J lost 0 bases, and 14 bases lay in between. In DNA, the CDR3 is TGTGCCCACCAGAGACCAAGCTCCTACGAGCAGTACTTC. Amino acid sequence: CAHQRPSSYEQYF. Drawing the rest from reference TRBV28 and TRBJ2-7, the complete variable domain is DVKVTQSSRYLVKRTGEKVFLECVQDMDHENMFWYRQDPGLGLRLIYFSYDVKMKEKGDIPEGYSVSREKKERFSLILESASTNQTSMYLCAHQRPSSYEQYFGPGTRLTVT.

This clonotype appeared many times. The J gene is TRBJ2-1, the V gene TRBV7-9, with 9 bases lining up with TRBD2. The ends lost 7 bases at V and 5 bases at J; junction bases unmatched: 3. Germline CDR1 is SEHNR and CDR2 is FQNEAQ (reference sequence). The CDR3 sequence is 13 residues long. CDR3 in DNA: TGTGCCAGCAAGACTAGCGGAAACAATGAGCAGTTCTTC. Translated, it gives CASKTSGNNEQFF. The full variable domain, in which reference TRBV7-9 and TRBJ2-1 provide the parts outside the CDR3, is DTGVSQNPRHKITKRGQNVTFRCDPISEHNRLYWYRQTLGQGPEFLTYFQNEAQLEKSRLLSDRFSAERPKGSFSTLEIQRTEQGDSAMYLCASKTSGNNEQFFGPGTRLTVL.

This clonotype has ten or more counts. This chain links TRBV4-2 with TRBJ1-2; weak D call: TRBD1 (6 bases). With 0 bases removed from V and 4 bases from J, the gap between germline ends came to 24 bases. This CDR3 is built from 19 residues. CDR1 is LGHNA and CDR2 is YNFKEQ in the germline V gene. CDR3 loop: CASSQDPVGGTGLRYGYTF. The CDR3, as DNA: TGTGCCAGCAGCCAAGATCCAGTCGGGGGCACAGGGCTGCGCTATGGCTACACCTTC.

This clonotype came up a few times. The CDR3 DNA is TGTGCCAGCAGCTCCAAACGGTGGACTAGCGCAGACAATGAGCAGTTCTTC. Its translation is CASSSKRWTSADNEQFF. This sequence joins TRBV7-8 and TRBJ2-1; 9 positions match TRBD2. V was clipped by 4 bases and J by 5 bases; unmatched bases: 12. From germline, CDR1 is SGHVS and CDR2 FQNEAQ. The CDR3 has 17 residues.

CDR3: CASSPPGWDRTYEQYF. CDR3 nucleotides: TGTGCCAGCAGCCCCCCTGGCTGGGACCGTACCTACGAGCAGTACTTC. J is TRBJ2-7 and V is TRBV7-9, with D tentatively TRBD1 or TRBD2 (5 bases each). The CDR3 loop spans 16 amino acids. Germline-derived CDR1 and CDR2 are SEHNR and FQNEAQ (reference sequence). Between the trimmed V and J ends, which lost 5 bases and 2 bases, there was a span of 19 bases.

In this sample, this clonotype turned up many times. J is TRBJ2-5 and V is TRBV20-1; 9 nucleotides match TRBD2. The CDR3 runs to 16 residues. V lost 0 bases, J lost 1 base, and 6 bases stayed unmatched. Germline-derived CDR1 and CDR2 are DFQATT and SNEGSKA (reference sequence). The CDR3 protein is CSARDPLLAGQETQYF. The CDR3 DNA reads as TGCAGTGCTAGAGATCCTTTACTAGCGGGCCAAGAGACCCAGTACTTC.

This clonotype was counted a few times. The chain joins TRBV10-3 to TRBJ2-1, with 13 bases matching TRBD2. CDR1 is ENHRY, CDR2 SYGVKD, per germline. The CDR3 contains 18 residues. V lost 10 bases, J lost 0 bases, and 12 bases stayed unmatched. The CDR3 bases are TGTGCCACACACCCGGGACTAGCGGGGAGAAGCTCCTACAATGAGCAGTTCTTC. It specifies CATHPGLAGRSSYNEQFF.

J is TRBJ2-1 and V is TRBV2, with TRBD2 identical over 11 bases. The CDR3 contains 14 residues. Trimming cost V 10 bases and J 12 bases; bases outside gene matches: 14. Germline loops: CDR1 SNHLY, CDR2 FYNNEI. The CDR3 sequence: CATDLAGGPNGQFF. For the CDR3, the DNA is TGTGCCACCGATTTAGCGGGGGGGCCAAACGGGCAGTTCTTC.

The rearrangement links TRBV4-2 to TRBJ1-2; D ambiguous. Trimming left V 0 bases short and J 7 bases short, with 6 bases between. The germline V gene encodes CDR1 LGHNA and CDR2 YNFKEQ. The CDR3 consists of 12 residues. For the CDR3, the DNA is TGTGCCAGCAGCCAAGATTTTACTGGCTACACCTTC. This sequence encodes CASSQDFTGYTF.

The chain couples TRBV7-2 to TRBJ2-3; D may be TRBD1 (6 bases). V was cut by 5 bases and J by 1 base, with 16 bases left in between. This CDR3 is built from 16 residues. The V gene's germline CDR1 is SGHTA and CDR2 FQGNSA. The CDR3 reads CASSSTGYSGTDTQYF. The DNA for the CDR3 is TGTGCCAGCAGCAGCACAGGGTATAGTGGCACAGATACGCAGTATTTT.

The gene calls are TRBV19 and TRBJ2-1; 8 positions agree with TRBD2. Germline CDR1 is LNHDA and CDR2 is SQIVND (reference sequence). After removal of 2 bases from V and 2 bases from J, the junction contained 8 bases not matched to a gene. The CDR3 loop spans 17 amino acids. The CDR3 here is CASSIPTAGGAYNEQFF. CDR3 sequence (DNA): TGTGCCAGTAGTATACCCACGGCGGGGGGTGCCTACAATGAGCAGTTCTTC.

This chain joins TRBV14 and TRBJ1-1, with TRBD1 matching over 7 bases. The CDR3 is 16 residues long. V lost 2 bases and J lost 4; bases outside the gene matches: 10. Germline CDR1 reads SGHDN; CDR2 reads FVKESK. The CDR3 DNA reads as TGTGCCAGCAGCCAATTGGGAAGGGGGCTTGGCACTGAAGCTTTCTTT. Amino acids: CASSQLGRGLGTEAFF.

This chain links TRBV30 with TRBJ2-1, with 12 bases that match TRBD2. With 1 base clipped from V and 0 bases from J, the junction kept 1 base outside the gene matches. CDR3 size: 16 residues. Germline CDR1 GTSNPN, CDR2 SVGIG (reference sequence). In DNA form, the CDR3 reads TGTGCCTGGAGTGCGACTAGCGGGAGCTCCTACAATGAGCAGTTCTTC. Its translation: CAWSATSGSSYNEQFF.

This chain uses TRBV27 with TRBJ2-2, with D possibly being TRBD2 (5 bases). The V gene lost 8 bases and the J gene lost 4 bases, with 17 bases spanning the gap. This CDR3 spans 15 amino acids. Germline CDR1 is MNHEY and CDR2 is SMNVEV (reference sequence). CDR3 nucleotides: TGTGCCAGCGGGTTGAGGGCCCCCGGCACCGGGGAGCTGTTTTTT. Protein sequence: CASGLRAPGTGELFF.

V gene TRBV29-1 combines with J gene TRBJ2-4; perhaps TRBD2 as D (6 bases). V gave up 4 bases and J gave up 6 bases, with 13 bases separating them. The germline V gene has CDR1 SQVTM and CDR2 ANQGSEA. CDR3 size: 13 residues. The CDR3, as DNA: TGCAGCGTTGTCCTGGGGGGACCAAACATTCAGTACTTC. Translated, it gives CSVVLGGPNIQYF.

The chain employs TRBV18 and TRBJ1-6; TRBD1 is a possible D gene (5 bases). The CDR3 is 15 residues long. The germline V gene has CDR1 KGHSH and CDR2 LQKENI. The V end lost 6 bases, the J end lost 10 bases, and 19 bases lay between the germline ends. CDR3 DNA sequence: TGTGCCAGCTCCCCCGGGACCCCCCTAGGGTCACCCCTCCACTTT. This codes for CASSPGTPLGSPLHF.

This clonotype was detected a few times. The V and J genes are TRBV24-1 and TRBJ2-5; D perhaps matches TRBD2 (5 bases). Trimming left V 5 bases short and J 4 bases short, with 13 bases between. Germline CDR1 reads KGHDR; CDR2 reads SFDVKD. This CDR3 has 14 residues. As DNA, the CDR3 is TGTGCCACCAGTGGGGAGAGTGTTGGAGAGACCCAGTACTTC. Its protein is CATSGESVGETQYF.